Below, 20 T cell receptor beta chains from the same sample are listed, as sequenced in a study. Amplification of TRBV12-4/TRBJ1-2 clonotypes used adaptor-ligated barcode primers. TCRdb used MiXCR to reprocess the multiplex PCR reads, holding one entry per CDR3 protein. Among under 300 distinct CDR3 sequences listed, under 6% were seen once. Tregs were sorted as CD4+CD25+CD127-/low cells. The sequenced material came from tumor-infiltrating Tregs sorted from the breast tumor. The receptors shown here come from a female donor with breast cancer.

This clonotype was seen repeatedly, ten times or more. The chain has TRBV12-3 or TRBV12-4 and TRBJ1-2; TRBD1 matches 9 bases. Trimming cost V 6 bases and J 8 bases; bases outside gene matches: 7. The CDR3 length is 13 residues. The CDR3: CASSQGTGWGYTF. The CDR3 DNA reads as TGTGCCAGCAGCCAGGGGACAGGGTGGGGCTACACCTTC.

By frequency in the sample, this clonotype is hyperexpanded. The CDR3 DNA follows: TGTGCCAGCAGCTCCGGGACAGGGTTGGGTGGCTACACCTTC. Amino acid sequence: CASSSGTGLGGYTF. V gene TRBV12-3 or TRBV12-4 combines with J gene TRBJ1-2; 9 nucleotides match TRBD1. The CDR3 runs 14 residues. V was pared by 6 bases and J by 7 bases, with 9 bases of the junction left unmatched.

This clonotype is medium-sized (0.01 to 0.1%) within its sample. The genes are TRBV12-3 or TRBV12-4 and TRBJ1-2; D remains unclear. The CDR3 runs to 15 residues. Deletions cut 3 bases from V and 6 bases from J, with 17 bases between. This chain's CDR3 is CASSLIEVSVDGYTF. The CDR3 DNA reads TGTGCCAGCAGTTTGATTGAGGTCTCGGTGGATGGCTACACCTTC.

This clonotype is medium-sized (0.01 to 0.1%) by share. The CDR3 loop reads CASRGQGLYGYTF. CDR3 sequence (DNA): TGTGCCAGCAGAGGACAGGGCTTGTATGGCTACACCTTC. The rearrangement links TRBV12-3 or TRBV12-4 to TRBJ1-2, with 8 bases fitting TRBD1. The CDR3 length is 13 residues. V was clipped by 6 bases and J by 5 bases; unmatched bases: 5.

In its sample, this clonotype is medium-sized (0.01 to 0.1%). The chain joins TRBV12-3 or TRBV12-4 to TRBJ1-2, with D perhaps matching TRBD1 (6 bases). The CDR3 spans 15 residues. Trimming left V 5 bases short and J 5 bases short, with 18 bases between. The DNA of the CDR3 is TGTGCCAGCAGTCGATGGGACAAGGGGCGTTATGGCTACACCTTC. It yields the protein CASSRWDKGRYGYTF.

The rearrangement uses TRBV12-3 or TRBV12-4 and TRBJ1-2; 10 bases fit TRBD1. J gave up 4 bases and V 6 bases, and 17 bases lay outside the gene matches. This CDR3 is 18 amino acids long. The CDR3 reads CASSSYGRPGQGFYGYTF. The CDR3 nucleotides read TGTGCCAGCAGCAGCTATGGACGGCCGGGACAGGGGTTCTATGGCTACACCTTC.

Sample share makes this clonotype large (0.1 to 1%). The V gene is TRBV12-3 or TRBV12-4, the J gene TRBJ1-2, with a tentative D call TRBD1 (5 bases). Deletions cut 5 bases from V and 2 bases from J, with 15 bases between. This CDR3 has 15 residues. CDR3 in amino acids: CASSTRAQGNYGYTF. The DNA of the CDR3 is TGTGCCAGCAGTACCAGGGCGCAAGGGAACTATGGCTACACCTTC.

This clonotype is large by share. The chain is built from TRBV12-3 or TRBV12-4 and TRBJ1-2, with D tentatively TRBD1 (5 bases). CDR3 length: 13 amino acids. V lost 6 bases to trimming and J lost 8 bases, with 16 bases between them. CDR3 protein: CASSTRGGYGYTF. The CDR3 DNA reads as TGTGCCAGCAGCACTCGGGGCGGTTACGGCTACACCTTC.

By its share, this clonotype is large (0.1 to 1%). V usage is TRBV12-3 or TRBV12-4 and J usage is TRBJ1-2; unclear D gene. The length of the CDR3 is 15 residues. V was cut by 5 bases and J by 4 bases, with 17 bases left in between. DNA for the CDR3: TGTGCCAGCAGTCCCCGGGTTCGGGCCGCCTATGGCTACACCTTC. Residues: CASSPRVRAAYGYTF.

This clonotype is deemed hyperexpanded. This sequence joins TRBV12-3 or TRBV12-4 and TRBJ1-2; 7 bases fit TRBD1. The ends lost 5 bases at V and 5 bases at J; junction bases unmatched: 5. The CDR3 consists of 13 residues. The CDR3 loop reads CASSPRQGYGYTF. The CDR3 DNA sequence: TGTGCCAGCAGTCCCCGACAGGGTTATGGCTACACCTTC.

This clonotype is large. The rearrangement uses TRBV12-3 or TRBV12-4 and TRBJ1-2, with a tentative D call TRBD1 (5 bases). The V end lost 7 bases, the J end lost 4 bases, and 19 bases lay between the germline ends. The CDR3 covers 15 residues. The CDR3 region has the DNA TGTGCCAGCACTACAGACAGTTGGGGTTCCTATGGCTACACCTTC. Translation gives CASTTDSWGSYGYTF.

V and J are TRBV12-3 or TRBV12-4 and TRBJ1-2, with D unclear. Trimming shortened V by 5 bases and J by 8 bases, and 9 bases separated the two germline ends. This CDR3 is built from 11 residues. Here the CDR3 reads CASSARGGYTF. CDR3 DNA: TGTGCCAGCAGTGCCCGCGGCGGCTACACCTTC.

This clonotype is large in the sample. This chain uses TRBV12-3 or TRBV12-4 with TRBJ1-2; D unresolved. The CDR3 has 15 amino acids. V shed 1 base and J shed 1 base, with 10 bases lying between them. CDR3 sequence (DNA): TGTGCCAGCAGTTTAGAGGCCCGGGGTAACTATGGCTACACCTTC. Encoded protein: CASSLEARGNYGYTF.

This clonotype is termed large. The J gene is TRBJ1-2, the V gene TRBV12-3 or TRBV12-4, with 7 nucleotides matching TRBD1. The CDR3 runs to 14 residues. The trim removed 6 bases at V and 4 bases at J, leaving 8 bases unmatched. The CDR3 here is CASSPTGQPYGYTF. The CDR3 coding sequence is TGTGCCAGCAGCCCCACGGGACAGCCCTATGGCTACACCTTC.

This clonotype is hyperexpanded by share. The rearrangement links TRBV12-3 or TRBV12-4 to TRBJ1-2, with D possibly matching TRBD1 (5 bases). Trimming pared 2 bases from V and 4 bases from J, leaving 8 bases between. The CDR3 spans 13 residues. CDR3 DNA: TGTGCCAGCAGTTTAAGGGGAACCTATGGCTACACCTTC. The encoded protein is CASSLRGTYGYTF.

This clonotype is medium-sized in the sample. The gene calls are TRBV12-3 or TRBV12-4 and TRBJ1-2; D is perhaps TRBD1 (5 bases). V lost 3 bases and J lost 2, with 10 bases in between. The CDR3 contains 14 residues. The CDR3 is CASSFLGANYGYTF. Written as DNA, the CDR3 is TGTGCCAGCAGTTTCCTAGGGGCCAACTATGGCTACACCTTC.

This clonotype is labeled large. V usage is TRBV12-3 or TRBV12-4 and J usage is TRBJ1-2; D is undetermined. This CDR3 region has 13 residues. V lost 1 base, J lost 4 bases, and 7 bases lay in between. CDR3: CASSLDSSYGYTF. DNA of the CDR3: TGTGCCAGCAGTTTAGACAGCAGCTATGGCTACACCTTC.

Within the sample, this clonotype is medium-sized (0.01 to 0.1%). The chain carries TRBV12-3 or TRBV12-4 and TRBJ1-2, with D possibly being TRBD1 (5 bases). V was pared by 5 bases and J by 6 bases, with 13 bases between. The CDR3 runs 13 residues. CDR3 DNA sequence: TGTGCCAGCAGTCTATCAGGACACAATGGCTACACCTTC. Its translation is CASSLSGHNGYTF.

This clonotype is hyperexpanded (1% or more) by share. The chain carries TRBV12-3 or TRBV12-4 and TRBJ1-2; D remains ambiguous. V shed 3 bases and J shed 4 bases, with 9 bases lying between them. The CDR3 runs 13 residues. DNA of the CDR3: TGTGCCAGCAGTTTGACCGACGTCTATGGCTACACCTTC. Its translation is CASSLTDVYGYTF.

This clonotype is categorized as hyperexpanded. This rearrangement joins TRBV12-3 or TRBV12-4 to TRBJ1-2; 7 nucleotides match TRBD1. V dropped 4 bases and J dropped 8; count of bases not matched to a gene: 7. The CDR3 is 13 residues long. In nucleotides, the CDR3 is TGTGCCAGCAGTTCGGGACAGCTGTCGGGCTACACCTTC. The encoded protein is CASSSGQLSGYTF.